This is a list of T cell receptor beta chains from one sample in a study of blood T cell repertoires in COVID-19. Profiling relied on immunoSEQ multiplex PCR, and the TCRdb table lists in-frame clones only, not all of them. Here the sample spans more than 50,000 clones, roughly 90% being singletons. The source material was peripheral blood. These receptors were collected from a human donor in a cohort sampled during active COVID-19. Both conserved end residues are part of each CDR3. Each record gives: CDR3 DNA, CDR3 protein, D gene, J gene, clone size, V gene. A D gene is named only where the DNA matches it firmly. Clone size appears in some rows only: once, few, many, or a class for an expanded clone.

DNA: TGTGCCAGCAGTTTATCGAGTTCCTACACTGAAGCTTTCTTT
CDR3: CASSLSSSYTEAFF
D: NA
J: TRBJ1-1
size: NA
V: TRBV27

DNA: TGTGCCAGCACACCGAGGGCCTACAGCACAGATACGCAGTATTTT
CDR3: CASTPRAYSTDTQYF
D: NA
J: TRBJ2-3
size: NA
V: TRBV14

DNA: TGTGCCACCAGCAAGGGGTCCGGGGCCGGGGGAGAGACCCAGTACTTC
CDR3: CATSKGSGAGGETQYF
D: NA
J: TRBJ2-5
size: NA
V: TRBV15

DNA: TGTGCCACCCGGGGCGGGACTAGCGGTTACAATGAGCAGTTCTTC
CDR3: CATRGGTSGYNEQFF
D: TRBD2
J: TRBJ2-1
size: NA
V: TRBV24-1

DNA: TGTGCCAGCAGTCGAATCAGACAGCTTAATAATTCACCCCTCCACTTT
CDR3: CASSRIRQLNNSPLHF
D: NA
J: TRBJ1-6
size: NA
V: TRBV28

DNA: TGTGCCAGCAGTTTCGGACAGGGTCTCGCTGAAGCTTTCTTT
CDR3: CASSFGQGLAEAFF
D: TRBD1
J: TRBJ1-1
size: few
V: TRBV27

DNA: TGTGCCTGGAGTGTATGGGACAGCTACGAGCAGTACTTC
CDR3: CAWSVWDSYEQYF
D: TRBD1
J: TRBJ2-7
size: NA
V: TRBV30

DNA: TGCAGCGCACAGCCCTACAATGAGCAGTTCTTC
CDR3: CSAQPYNEQFF
D: NA
J: TRBJ2-1
size: NA
V: TRBV20-1

DNA: TGCGCCAGCAGCCTCAACAGGGGGCATGGCTACACCTTC
CDR3: CASSLNRGHGYTF
D: TRBD1
J: TRBJ1-2
size: NA
V: TRBV4-3

DNA: TGTGCCAGCAGCTTCGGGACAGGGTTGACTGAAGCTTTCTTT
CDR3: CASSFGTGLTEAFF
D: TRBD1
J: TRBJ1-1
size: NA
V: TRBV5-6

DNA: TGTGCCAGTAGTAGAGGCAGCCTGAACACTGAAGCTTTCTTT
CDR3: CASSRGSLNTEAFF
D: NA
J: TRBJ1-1
size: NA
V: TRBV19

DNA: TGCGCCAGCAGCCAAGAGGGTGAAGCGGGAGGGTCCTACGAGCAGTACTTC
CDR3: CASSQEGEAGGSYEQYF
D: TRBD2
J: TRBJ2-7
size: few
V: TRBV4-3

DNA: TGTGCCAGCAGCCAGAACCATCGAACAGGGAGCACTGAAGCTTTCTTT
CDR3: CASSQNHRTGSTEAFF
D: NA
J: TRBJ1-1
size: NA
V: TRBV9

DNA: TGTGCCAGCAGTCGCCATACTCCCGGGACTAGCGGGGGTAGTGAGCAGTTCTTC
CDR3: CASSRHTPGTSGGSEQFF
D: TRBD2
J: TRBJ2-1
size: NA
V: TRBV27

DNA: TGTGCCAGCAGCCAAGGGGCTGGCGAGCAGTACTTC
CDR3: CASSQGAGEQYF
D: NA
J: TRBJ2-7
size: NA
V: TRBV14

DNA: TGTGCCAGCAGCTTTTCCGGGGACGAGCAGTACTTC
CDR3: CASSFSGDEQYF
D: NA
J: TRBJ2-7
size: once
V: TRBV5-4

DNA: TGTGCCAGCAGCCTCCAGGGTACGTACGAGCAGTACTTC
CDR3: CASSLQGTYEQYF
D: NA
J: TRBJ2-7
size: once
V: TRBV27

DNA: TGTGCCAGCAGCTTGACAGGGGGCCAGGGTGAAAAACTGTTTTTT
CDR3: CASSLTGGQGEKLFF
D: TRBD1
J: TRBJ1-4
size: NA
V: TRBV5-5

DNA: TGTGCCAGTAGCACAGGGGGCCTTTCCGAGCAGTACTTC
CDR3: CASSTGGLSEQYF
D: TRBD1
J: TRBJ2-7
size: once
V: TRBV19

DNA: TGTGCCGGACAGGGTACTGAAGCTTTCTTT
CDR3: CAGQGTEAFF
D: TRBD1
J: TRBJ1-1
size: NA
V: TRBV30

DNA: TGTGCCAGCAGCCTTGGACTTAACTATGGCTACACCTTC
CDR3: CASSLGLNYGYTF
D: NA
J: TRBJ1-2
size: NA
V: TRBV6-5

DNA: TGTGCCAGCAGTCCGACAGACCTCAGCTCCTACGAGCAGTACTTC
CDR3: CASSPTDLSSYEQYF
D: NA
J: TRBJ2-7
size: NA
V: TRBV27